This is a list of T cell receptor beta chains from one sample in a study of T cell responses to AZD1222 COVID-19 vaccine. Produced via immunoSEQ multiplex PCR; TCRdb's table is partial and in-frame only. The sample lists some 200,000 clones; 85% to 95% were seen once. Material: peripheral blood, obtained on day 0 of MenACWY control vaccination. These receptors all come from an adult in good health. The CDR3 runs from the conserved cysteine through the conserved F or W. A D gene is named only where the DNA matches it firmly. The size field is filled for only some rows; it gives once, few, many or a size class.

d_call	v_call	j_call	clone_size	cdr3_nt	cdr3_aa
.	TRBV28	TRBJ1-2	.	TGTGCCAGCAGTTTGGACGGAGGGCATTTAAGCTATGGCTACACCTTC	CASSLDGGHLSYGYTF
.	TRBV7-8	TRBJ1-6	.	TGTGCCAGCAGCTCCCTCGAGGTCGGAAATTCACCCCTCCACTTT	CASSSLEVGNSPLHF
.	TRBV5-1	TRBJ1-1	.	TGCGCCAGCAGCTTGGGGGGGCGGAACACTGAAGCTTTCTTT	CASSLGGRNTEAFF
.	TRBV28	TRBJ1-4	.	TGTGCCAGCAGTTTTTATCCTGCAACTAATGAAAAACTGTTTTTT	CASSFYPATNEKLFF
.	TRBV6-5	TRBJ2-5	.	TGTGCCAGCAGTTACCGTCAGAAAGAGACCCAGTACTTC	CASSYRQKETQYF
TRBD1	TRBV19	TRBJ1-2	.	TGTGCCAGTAGTTCGACAGGGGTCCGGGGCTACACCTTC	CASSSTGVRGYTF
TRBD2	TRBV7-3	TRBJ2-2	.	TGTGCCAGCAGACCAGGACTAGCGGGGGGTCCCGGGGAGCTGTTTTTT	CASRPGLAGGPGELFF
TRBD2	TRBV19	TRBJ2-7	.	TGTGCCAGTAGCCGACTGGGACTAGCGAACCGGGGAACCGAGCAGTACTTC	CASSRLGLANRGTEQYF
TRBD2	TRBV7-2	TRBJ2-1	once	TGTGCCAGCAGCTCAACTAGCGGGGGCCCAGGAGAGCAGTTCTTC	CASSSTSGGPGEQFF
TRBD1	TRBV11-2	TRBJ1-1	.	TGTGCCAGCAGCACCTTTGGGACAGGTAGAGGGAACACTGAAGCTTTCTTT	CASSTFGTGRGNTEAFF
.	TRBV3-1/TRBV3-2	TRBJ1-6	.	TGTGCCAGCAGCCAAGGGGGGCCCGGATCACCCCTCCACTTT	CASSQGGPGSPLHF
TRBD2	TRBV11-3	TRBJ2-1	.	TGTGCCAGCAGCTCCGATACTAGCGGGGCCAATGAGCAGTTCTTC	CASSSDTSGANEQFF
.	TRBV6-5	TRBJ1-4	.	TGTGCCAGCAGTTACTCCCGGGAAAATGAAAAACTGTTTTTT	CASSYSRENEKLFF
TRBD2	TRBV7-3	TRBJ2-7	.	TGTGCCAGCAGCTTAATTCCCCTGGGACTAGCTAACAACGAGCAGTACTTC	CASSLIPLGLANNEQYF
.	TRBV30	TRBJ1-1	.	TGTGCCTGGGCCCGAGTGGTCTGGACTGAAGCTTTCTTT	CAWARVVWTEAFF
TRBD1	TRBV5-1	TRBJ1-1	.	TGCGCCAGCAGCCCGGGACAGACAATAAGGAACACTGAAGCTTTCTTT	CASSPGQTIRNTEAFF
TRBD1	TRBV7-3	TRBJ1-6	.	TGTGCCAGCAGCTTCCCGCAGGGGGCCCTCCACTTT	CASSFPQGALHF
.	TRBV30	TRBJ2-1	.	TGTGCCTGGAGTGTTGGTACCTACAATGAGCAGTTCTTC	CAWSVGTYNEQFF
.	TRBV28	TRBJ2-4	.	TGTGCCAGCAGTCCCCCCTCCAAAAACATTCAGTACTTC	CASSPPSKNIQYF
.	TRBV2	TRBJ1-2	.	TGTGCCAGCTCCCCCGGGGGCGGGGATGGCTACACCTTC	CASSPGGGDGYTF
.	TRBV20-1	TRBJ2-5	.	TGCAGTGCTAGAGAACTAGAGACCCAGTACTTC	CSARELETQYF
TRBD1	TRBV7-3	TRBJ1-2	once	TGTGCCAGCAGCAACGGACAGGGGGGAATTCGGCCCTATGGCTACACCTTC	CASSNGQGGIRPYGYTF
.	TRBV30	TRBJ1-5	.	TGTGCCTGGGCTGACAACAGCAATCAGCCCCAGCATTTT	CAWADNSNQPQHF
TRBD2	TRBV28	TRBJ2-7	.	TGTGCCAGCAGTTTTGCTAGCGGGGGGCCCTACGAGCAGTACTTC	CASSFASGGPYEQYF
.	TRBV15	TRBJ1-5	.	TGTGCCACAGGGACATTGGCAGACTTATCAGCGCCCCAGCATTTT	CATGTLADLSAPQHF
TRBD1	TRBV19	TRBJ2-5	.	TGTGCCAGTAGTACCCAGACAGGGGGAGGTGGTATCCAGTACTTC	CASSTQTGGGGIQYF
.	TRBV2	TRBJ2-3	.	TGTGCCACTAGGGCTCTCCCGTTGGATACGCAGTATTTT	CATRALPLDTQYF
.	TRBV10-3	TRBJ1-5	.	TGTGCCATCAGTGGGCAACGCAATCAGCCCCAGCATTTT	CAISGQRNQPQHF
.	TRBV2	TRBJ1-2	few	TGTGCCAGCAGTGGGGACCCGGACTACTATGGCTACACCTTC	CASSGDPDYYGYTF
.	TRBV3-1/TRBV3-2	TRBJ1-6	.	TGTGCCAGCAGCCAGGGAGGGGTCTTGGGTTCACCCCTCCACTTT	CASSQGGVLGSPLHF
TRBD1	TRBV19	TRBJ1-6	.	TGTGCCAGTAGTATAGTGACAGGGGTAAATTCACCCCTCCACTTT	CASSIVTGVNSPLHF
TRBD1	TRBV4-1	TRBJ2-7	.	TGCGCCAGCAGCCAAGCACCGGGACAGTTATCCTACGAGCAGTACTTC	CASSQAPGQLSYEQYF
.	TRBV5-5	TRBJ2-2	.	TGTGCCAGCAGCGCCTGGGACTCCATCAACACCGGGGAGCTGTTTTTT	CASSAWDSINTGELFF
.	TRBV5-1	TRBJ1-2	once	TGCGCCAGCAGCTTGGAAGGGCAGGTCTATGGCTACACCTTC	CASSLEGQVYGYTF
.	TRBV19	TRBJ1-1	.	TGTGCCAGTAGGACCGGGACACAGAACACTGAAGCTTTCTTT	CASRTGTQNTEAFF
TRBD2	TRBV28	TRBJ2-6	.	TGTGCCAGCAGCCAGGGAGGGACCAACGTCCTGACTTTC	CASSQGGTNVLTF
TRBD1	TRBV9	TRBJ1-2	.	TGTGCCAGCAGCCCAGGACAGGGATCCTATGGCTACACCTTC	CASSPGQGSYGYTF
.	TRBV4-2	TRBJ1-1	.	TGTGCCAGCAGCCAAGCCCAAACGGTGGGGGGACAACTTGTTTCTTTT	CASSQAQTVGGQLVSF
.	TRBV11-2	TRBJ2-7	.	TGTGCCAGCAGCTCGGGACCTAAGGAGTACTTC	CASSSGPKEYF
.	TRBV12-3/TRBV12-4	TRBJ1-5	.	TGTGCCAGCAGTTTAATAGAGGGTCAGCCCCAGCATTTT	CASSLIEGQPQHF
TRBD1	TRBV28	TRBJ2-7	.	TGTGCCAGCAGTTTCCCCCGGACAGGGGATAGCGAGCAGTACTTC	CASSFPRTGDSEQYF